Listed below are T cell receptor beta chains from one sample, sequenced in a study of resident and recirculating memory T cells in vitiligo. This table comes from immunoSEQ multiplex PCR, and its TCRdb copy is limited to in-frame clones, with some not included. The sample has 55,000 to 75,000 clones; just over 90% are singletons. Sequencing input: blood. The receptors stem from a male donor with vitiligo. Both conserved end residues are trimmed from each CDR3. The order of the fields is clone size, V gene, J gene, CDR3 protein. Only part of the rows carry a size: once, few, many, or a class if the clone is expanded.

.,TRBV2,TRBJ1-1,ASSGDRVGNTEAF
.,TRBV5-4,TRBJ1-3,ASSSGTSSGNTIY
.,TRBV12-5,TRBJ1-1,ASGLVVGRTGGRGDTEAF
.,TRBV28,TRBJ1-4,ASKQRFNEKLF
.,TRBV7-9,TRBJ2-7,ASSPTSGGPQTYEQY
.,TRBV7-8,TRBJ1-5,ASSLSSNQPQH
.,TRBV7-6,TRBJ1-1,ASSVKRRRAVNTEAF
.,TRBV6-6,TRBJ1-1,ASSYVIQGLNTEAF
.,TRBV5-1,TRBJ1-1,ASSLAGGADTEAF
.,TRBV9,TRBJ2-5,ASSPRDRETQY
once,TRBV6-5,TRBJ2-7,ASSRTGEYDEQY
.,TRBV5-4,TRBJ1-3,ASSFGLGNKNTIY
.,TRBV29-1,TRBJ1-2,SVAGTGGNYGYT
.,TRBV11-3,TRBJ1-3,ASSLTGVPGNTIY
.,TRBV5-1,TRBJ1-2,ASSLTPNYGYT
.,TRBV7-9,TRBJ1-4,ASSLGWTPYNEKLF
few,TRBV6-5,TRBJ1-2,ASSVQGSDGYT
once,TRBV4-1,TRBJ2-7,ASSLERGGGYEQY
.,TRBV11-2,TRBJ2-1,ASSSSRLGRGPYNEQF
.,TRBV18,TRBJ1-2,ASSPLAGQGAYGYT
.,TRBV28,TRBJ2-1,ASTLPEYNEQF
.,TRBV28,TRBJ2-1,ASSLVGSGGEQF
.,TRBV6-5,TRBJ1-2,ASSYSIQASYGYT
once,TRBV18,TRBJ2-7,ASSPKQGLSSYEQY